Each of the 23 T cell receptor beta chains below was sequenced from the same sample in a study of T cell responses to AZD1222 COVID-19 vaccine. Generated by immunoSEQ multiplex PCR, the TCRdb table keeps only in-frame clones and is missing some. This table holds more than 100,000 clones, about 90% found once. Sequenced material: peripheral blood, taken on day 0 of AZD1222 vaccination. These receptors were obtained from an adult in good health.

The CDR3 DNA follows: TGTGCCAGCAGCTACGACAGGGGAATTCAAGAGACCCAGTACTTC. Amino acid sequence: CASSYDRGIQETQYF. V is TRBV6-5 and J is TRBJ2-5, with 8 bases fitting TRBD1. Trimming took 6 bases from V and 2 from J; bases not matched to a gene: 8. Germline CDR1 reads MNHEY; CDR2 reads SVGAGI. This CDR3 has 15 amino acids.

The chain recombines TRBV11-2 with TRBJ2-7; no clear D gene. The length of the CDR3 is 14 residues. Germline lookup yields CDR1 SGHAT and CDR2 FQNNGV. V was pared by 2 bases and J by 2 bases, with 10 bases between. CDR3 region: CASSLLAGAYEQYF. CDR3 in DNA: TGTGCCAGCAGCTTATTAGCAGGCGCCTACGAGCAGTACTTC.

This clone appeared a single time. V and J are TRBV27 and TRBJ1-6; D is unclear. V was cut by 3 bases and J by 2 bases, with 2 bases left in between. Germline assignment: CDR1 MNHEY and CDR2 SMNVEV (reference sequence). This CDR3 has 13 amino acids. CDR3 residues: CASSFAYNSPLHF. The CDR3 coding sequence is TGTGCCAGCAGTTTTGCCTATAATTCACCCCTCCACTTT.

J is TRBJ2-1 and V is TRBV7-9, with unresolved D. Between the trimmed V and J ends, which lost 5 bases and 2 bases, there was a span of 16 bases. Germline values: CDR1 SEHNR, CDR2 FQNEAQ (reference sequence). This CDR3 has 16 amino acids. The CDR3 here is CASSPGLTAPYNEQFF. The CDR3 DNA reads TGTGCCAGCAGCCCGGGCCTGACCGCACCCTACAATGAGCAGTTCTTC. Complete variable domain (other parts from reference TRBV7-9 and TRBJ2-1): DTGVSQNPRHKITKRGQNVTFRCDPISEHNRLYWYRQTLGQGPEFLTYFQNEAQLEKSRLLSDRFSAERPKGSFSTLEIQRTEQGDSAMYLCASSPGLTAPYNEQFFGPGTRLTVL.

The chain uses TRBV5-4 and TRBJ1-2; D possibly corresponds to TRBD1 (6 bases). V was pared by 0 bases and J by 0 bases, with 9 bases between. From germline, CDR1 is SGHNT and CDR2 YYREEE (reference sequence). The CDR3 sequence is 15 residues long. The CDR3 loop reads CASSLVDRPNYGYTF. The CDR3 nucleotides read TGTGCCAGCAGCTTGGTGGACAGACCTAACTATGGCTACACCTTC.

Only one count was recorded for this clone. V and J are TRBV9 and TRBJ2-1, with D tentatively TRBD2 (5 bases). Germline V lookup: CDR1 SGDLS, CDR2 YYNGEE. There are 17 residues in the CDR3. Trimming removed 4 bases from V and 0 bases from J, with 17 bases in between. The CDR3 sequence: CASSPRIGSGSYNEQFF. The CDR3 DNA follows: TGTGCCAGCAGCCCCCGCATAGGGAGCGGCTCCTACAATGAGCAGTTCTTC.

The rearrangement joins TRBV7-3 to TRBJ2-3; a weak D match, TRBD2 (6 bases). The germline CDR1 and CDR2 sequences are SGHTA and FQGTGA. The CDR3 runs to 16 residues. Trimming removed 2 bases from V and 0 bases from J, with 12 bases in between. The CDR3 DNA reads TGTGCCAGCAGCTTAGGTGGGGGAGGAAGCACAGATACGCAGTATTTT. This gives the protein CASSLGGGGSTDTQYF.

The chain has TRBV19 and TRBJ1-1; 8 nucleotides align to TRBD1. CDR1 LNHDA and CDR2 SQIVND come from the germline V gene (reference sequence). The CDR3 covers 15 residues. With V trimmed by 6 bases and J by 5 bases, 11 bases remained unmatched. As DNA, the CDR3 is TGTGCCAGTAGCCTAAAACGGACAGGGAGTACTGAAGCTTTCTTT. This gives the protein CASSLKRTGSTEAFF.

The chain carries TRBV7-8 and TRBJ2-3; tentatively, D is TRBD2 (5 bases). Germline lookup yields CDR1 SGHVS and CDR2 FQNEAQ. Between the trimmed V and J ends, which lost 3 bases and 1 base, there was a span of 8 bases. The CDR3 spans 14 residues. CDR3 DNA: TGTGCCAGCAGCTTCGAGGGAGGCACAGATACGCAGTATTTT. Protein: CASSFEGGTDTQYF.

V usage is TRBV11-2 and J usage is TRBJ1-1; 9 nucleotides match TRBD1. CDR3 length: 15 amino acids. Germline CDR1 and CDR2: SGHAT and FQNNGV. V shed 6 bases and J 2 bases; nucleotides not matched to a gene: 7. CDR3 DNA sequence: TGTGCCAGCAGGGAGGGACAGGGAATTAACACTGAAGCTTTCTTT. As protein: CASREGQGINTEAFF.

This clone was counted a single time. This chain connects TRBV6-5 to TRBJ1-6; TRBD1 is a possible D gene (5 bases). The CDR3 has 14 amino acids. The V end lost 7 bases, the J end lost 5 bases, and 12 bases lay between the germline ends. Germline V lookup: CDR1 MNHEY, CDR2 SVGAGI. This CDR3 reads CASNPGQNNSPLHF. The CDR3 DNA sequence: TGTGCCAGCAATCCGGGGCAGAATAATTCACCCCTCCACTTT.

The chain has TRBV9 and TRBJ2-7; possible D gene TRBD1, 6 bases. Trimming left V 4 bases short and J 3 bases short, with 14 bases between. The CDR3 consists of 14 residues. Germline assignment: CDR1 SGDLS and CDR2 YYNGEE. Here the CDR3 reads CASSPTGILYEQYF. The CDR3 bases are TGTGCCAGCAGCCCAACAGGGATCCTCTACGAGCAGTACTTC.

This sequence joins TRBV7-8 and TRBJ2-2; the D is unclear. There are 11 residues in the CDR3. Trimming cost V 2 bases and J 6 bases, with 1 base left between them. The germline gives CDR1 SGHVS, CDR2 FQNEAQ. Here the CDR3 reads CASSLSGELFF. The DNA for the CDR3 is TGTGCCAGCAGCTTATCCGGGGAGCTGTTTTTT.

The J gene is TRBJ2-3, the V gene TRBV9, with a weak D call TRBD1 (5 bases). This CDR3 comprises 12 residues. V gave up 4 bases and J gave up 9 bases, with 12 bases separating them. Germline loops: CDR1 SGDLS, CDR2 YYNGEE. This CDR3 is CASSPDRDTQYF. The CDR3 nucleotides are TGTGCCAGCAGCCCTGACAGAGACACGCAGTATTTT.

The rearrangement joins TRBV2 to TRBJ1-3, with 9 nucleotides matching TRBD1. With V trimmed by 6 bases and J by 2 bases, 8 bases remained unmatched. The CDR3 is made up of 16 amino acids. In germline, CDR1 is SNHLY, CDR2 FYNNEI. As DNA, the CDR3 is TGTGCCAGCAGCCAACAGGGGGCAAGAACTGGAAACACCATATATTTT. Its translation is CASSQQGARTGNTIYF. Drawing the rest from reference TRBV2 and TRBJ1-3, the complete variable domain is EPEVTQTPSHQVTQMGQEVILRCVPISNHLYFYWYRQILGQKVEFLVSFYNNEISEKSEIFDDQFSVERPDGSNFTLKIRSTKLEDSAMYFCASSQQGARTGNTIYFGEGSWLTVV.

This clone was observed a few times. The CDR3 DNA is TGTGCCAGCAGTTTATGGGTGAACACCGGGGAGCTGTTTTTT. This gives the protein CASSLWVNTGELFF. This chain links TRBV28 with TRBJ2-2; no definite D call. V was cut by 0 bases and J by 1 base, with 3 bases left in between. Germline V CDR1 and CDR2: MDHEN, SYDVKM. The CDR3 covers 14 residues.

The genes are TRBV12-3 or TRBV12-4 and TRBJ1-1, with D uncertain. Deletions cut 6 bases from V and 0 bases from J, with 8 bases between. The CDR3 has 13 amino acids. For the CDR3, the DNA is TGTGCCAGCAGCCGTACAATGAACACTGAAGCTTTCTTT. Translating gives CASSRTMNTEAFF.

V is TRBV27 and J is TRBJ1-1, with D unresolved. The CDR3 totals 13 residues. Germline CDR1 MNHEY, CDR2 SMNVEV (reference sequence). Trimming cost V 2 bases and J 4 bases, with 8 bases left between them. In nucleotides, the CDR3 is TGTGCCAGCAGTTTAGAGACCTCCACTGAAGCTTTCTTT. Translating it yields CASSLETSTEAFF.

The chain has TRBV6-7 and TRBJ2-7, with D perhaps TRBD1 (7 bases). TRBV6-7 is flagged as an ORF with uncertain function. This CDR3 comprises 14 residues. Trimming left V 11 bases short and J 2 bases short, with 19 bases between. The CDR3 coding sequence is TGTGCCCGGGGACAGTGGGGGGAGACCTACGAGCAGTACTTC. Translation: CARGQWGETYEQYF.

The J gene is TRBJ1-5, the V gene TRBV28; D remains unclear. The germline V gene has CDR1 MDHEN and CDR2 SYDVKM. There are 14 residues in the CDR3. Trimming pared 3 bases from V and 1 base from J, leaving 7 bases between. The DNA for the CDR3 is TGTGCCAGCAGTTTCAGTGTCAGCAATCAGCCCCAGCATTTT. It is translated as CASSFSVSNQPQHF.

The chain couples TRBV4-3 to TRBJ2-4; D is possibly TRBD1 (6 bases). Trimming pared 1 base from V and 1 base from J, leaving 14 bases between. Looked up from germline, CDR1 is LGHNA and CDR2 is YSLEER. The CDR3 has 17 residues. CDR3 protein: CASSQGTGFVAKNIQYF. For the CDR3, the DNA is TGCGCCAGCAGCCAAGGCACAGGGTTTGTGGCCAAAAACATTCAGTACTTC.

V and J are TRBV12-3 or TRBV12-4 and TRBJ2-2; D is undetermined. V was shortened by 3 bases and J by 4 bases, with 6 bases between the two germline ends. The CDR3 consists of 13 residues. CDR3 sequence (DNA): TGTGCCAGCAGTTTTCCGGGCACCGGGGAGCTGTTTTTT. It encodes CASSFPGTGELFF.

DNA for the CDR3: TGCAGCGTTGAGACAGGGGGAAACTATGGCTACACCTTC. Its protein is CSVETGGNYGYTF. V is TRBV29-1 and J is TRBJ1-2; 9 bases map to TRBD1. Germline V gives CDR1 SQVTM, CDR2 ANQGSEA. The junction had 1 base not matched to a gene; V was cut back by 3 bases and J by 2 bases. This CDR3 contains 13 residues.